This T cell receptor beta chain derives from a study of blood T cell repertoires in COVID-19. Across the study: Samples came from the United States, Italy and Spain, spanning acute and convalescent COVID-19.

The germline V gene has CDR1 SGHTA and CDR2 FQGTGA. The CDR3 has 15 residues. Germline trimming cut 5 bases from V and 8 bases from J; bases unmatched to any gene: 12. The Seattle patients joined while their infection was active and were tracked longitudinally afterward. Authors' processing steps: Amplification of reference gene primers was used by the study to estimate nucleated cell counts. Clones were read by immunoSEQ multiplex PCR, and TCRdb kept only the in-frame ones, dropping some. Clone size and the V and J calls come from that table; the DNA yielded D and trimming. The repertoire holds 100,000 to 120,000 clones, roughly 85% seen once, with 5.5% in the top ten.

The sequencing input was peripheral blood. The sequence was collected from an older woman with COVID-19, enrolled during active disease. This chain links TRBV7-3 with TRBJ1-2, with 9 nucleotides matching TRBD1. The CDR3: CASSATGGGLSGYTF. The CDR3 DNA is TGTGCCAGCAGCGCTACAGGGGGCGGTTTGAGCGGCTACACCTTC.